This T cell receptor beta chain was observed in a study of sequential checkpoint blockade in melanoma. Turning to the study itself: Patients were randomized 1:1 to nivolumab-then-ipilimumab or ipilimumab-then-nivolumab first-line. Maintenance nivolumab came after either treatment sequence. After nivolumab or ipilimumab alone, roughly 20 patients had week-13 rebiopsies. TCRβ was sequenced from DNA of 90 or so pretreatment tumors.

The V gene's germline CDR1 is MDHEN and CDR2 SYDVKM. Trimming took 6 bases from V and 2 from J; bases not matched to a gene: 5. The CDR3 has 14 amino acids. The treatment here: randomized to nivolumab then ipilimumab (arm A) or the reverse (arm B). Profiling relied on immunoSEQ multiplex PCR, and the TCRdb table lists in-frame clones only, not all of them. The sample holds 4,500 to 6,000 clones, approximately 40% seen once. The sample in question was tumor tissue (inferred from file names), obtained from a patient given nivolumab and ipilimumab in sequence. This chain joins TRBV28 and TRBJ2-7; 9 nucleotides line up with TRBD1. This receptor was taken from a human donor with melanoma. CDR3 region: CASRLQGAPYEQYF. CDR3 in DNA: TGTGCCAGCAGACTACAGGGGGCCCCCTACGAGCAGTACTTC.